These 25 T cell receptor beta chains were all obtained from the same sample, sequenced in a study of T cells after yellow fever vaccination. Each CDR3 protein gets one entry after TCRdb re-called the 5' RACE reads with MiXCR. Altogether around 120,000 distinct CDR3 sequences are present, nearly 15% being singletons, with the ten largest covering roughly two fifths. The specimen was CD8+ T cells sorted from PBMCs, collected 5 days after the yellow fever booster vaccination. These receptor sequences come from a man younger than 35 who received the YFV17D yellow fever vaccine.

This rearrangement joins TRBV6-5 to TRBJ1-5; 7 nucleotides line up with TRBD1. The CDR3 loop spans 15 amino acids. V was clipped by 5 bases and J by 4 bases; unmatched bases: 8. Germline loops: CDR1 MNHEY, CDR2 SVGAGI. In nucleotides, the CDR3 is TGTGCCAGCAGTCGGAGGGGGCTAGGAAATCAGCCCCAGCATTTT. This codes for CASSRRGLGNQPQHF.

The J gene is TRBJ2-3, the V gene TRBV5-1, with 10 bases aligning to TRBD2. The CDR3 totals 16 residues. The V segment lost 2 bases and the J segment 2 bases; nucleotides outside the gene matches: 5. In germline, CDR1 is SGHRS, CDR2 YFSETQ. The chain's CDR3 is CASSFDLAGDTDTQYF. For the CDR3, the DNA is TGCGCCAGCAGCTTCGACCTAGCGGGGGACACAGATACGCAGTATTTT. Supplemented by reference TRBV5-1 and TRBJ2-3, the full variable domain reads KAGVTQTPRYLIKTRGQQVTLSCSPISGHRSVSWYQQTPGQGLQFLFEYFSETQRNKGNFPGRFSGRQFSNSRSEMNVSTLELGDSALYLCASSFDLAGDTDTQYFGPGTRLTVL.

The rearrangement uses TRBV9 and TRBJ1-1, with D unclear. The germline gives CDR1 SGDLS, CDR2 YYNGEE. The CDR3 extends over 15 amino acids. The germline V and J ends were trimmed by 0 bases and 0 bases, with 9 bases remaining between them. The CDR3 region is CASSVATAMNTEAFF. The DNA of the CDR3 is TGTGCCAGCAGCGTAGCAACAGCCATGAACACTGAAGCTTTCTTT.

This clonotype was detected once. V usage is TRBV12-3 or TRBV12-4 and J usage is TRBJ2-1; a weak D match, TRBD2 (7 bases). The V end was cut by 7 bases, the J end by 8 bases, with 21 bases between. This CDR3 has 15 residues. This chain's CDR3 is CASTWGGRVWDEQFF. The CDR3 coding sequence is TGTGCCAGCACCTGGGGGGGGCGGGTATGGGATGAGCAGTTCTTC.

Only a few counts were recorded for this clonotype. V gene TRBV4-1 combines with J gene TRBJ1-1; unclear D gene. CDR1 is MGHRA, CDR2 YSYEKL, per germline. This CDR3 contains 16 residues. V was shortened by 1 base and J by 1 base, with 13 bases between the two germline ends. For the CDR3, the DNA is TGCGCCAGCAGCCAAGTCGGGAACACCAGGAACACTGAAGCTTTCTTT. Its translation is CASSQVGNTRNTEAFF.

This rearrangement joins TRBV7-9 to TRBJ1-1; perhaps TRBD1 as D (5 bases). Germline CDR1 and CDR2: SEHNR and FQNEAQ (reference sequence). The CDR3 loop spans 15 amino acids. Deletions cut 4 bases from V and 2 bases from J, with 14 bases between. Here the CDR3 DNA reads TGTGCCAGCAGCTCTCGCCAGGGCGGTAACACTGAAGCTTTCTTT. Amino acid sequence: CASSSRQGGNTEAFF.

The J gene is TRBJ2-7, the V gene TRBV7-9; 8 positions match TRBD1. Unmatched junction bases numbered 4, after V lost 1 base and J lost 2 bases. Germline assignment: CDR1 SEHNR and CDR2 FQNEAQ (reference sequence). This CDR3 has 15 amino acids. The CDR3 sequence: CASSLDRTGPYEQYV. The CDR3 DNA sequence: TGTGCCAGCAGCTTAGACAGGACAGGGCCCTACGAGCAGTACGTC.

This chain uses TRBV6-2 or TRBV6-3 with TRBJ2-7, with D possibly matching TRBD1 (7 bases). The CDR3 has 15 amino acids. The germline V gene has CDR1 MNHEY and CDR2 SVGEGT. Between the trimmed V and J ends, which lost 6 bases and 0 bases, there was a span of 15 bases. The CDR3 loop reads CASSSTGRSSYEQYV. For the CDR3, the DNA is TGTGCCAGCAGCTCGACAGGGAGGAGCTCCTACGAGCAGTACGTC.

This clonotype came up many times. The chain links TRBV3-1 to TRBJ2-1, with D tentatively TRBD2 (7 bases). V was pared by 4 bases and J by 4 bases, with 14 bases between. The CDR3 consists of 15 residues. The germline V gene has CDR1 LGHDT and CDR2 YNNKEL (reference sequence). CDR3 loop: CASSPRGASYNEQFF. The CDR3, as DNA: TGTGCCAGCAGCCCTCGGGGGGCATCATACAATGAGCAGTTCTTC.

This sequence joins TRBV7-6 and TRBJ2-3; no definite D call. The CDR3 loop spans 12 amino acids. V shed 5 bases and J shed 10 bases, with 13 bases lying between them. The V gene's germline CDR1 is SGHVS and CDR2 FNYEAQ. CDR3 sequence (DNA): TGTGCCAGCAGCCTTGGTGCCCCGGCGCAGTATTTT. It encodes CASSLGAPAQYF. Using reference TRBV7-6 and TRBJ2-3 for the parts outside the CDR3, the full variable domain is GAGVSQSPRYKVTKRGQDVALRCDPISGHVSLYWYRQALGQGPEFLTYFNYEAQQDKSGLPNDRFSAERPEGSISTLTIQRTEQRDSAMYRCASSLGAPAQYFGPGTRLTVL.

This clonotype was counted only a few times. This chain connects TRBV9 to TRBJ1-2, with D unresolved. Germline V lookup: CDR1 SGDLS, CDR2 YYNGEE. The CDR3 is made up of 15 amino acids. Trimming pared 0 bases from V and 4 bases from J, leaving 13 bases between. CDR3 sequence: CASSVDMANLYGYTF. CDR3 DNA sequence: TGTGCCAGCAGCGTAGATATGGCGAACCTCTATGGCTACACCTTC.

This clonotype has a handful of counts. Compared with germline, one end of the junction differs, possibly owing to a read error. The V call is TRBV12-3 or TRBV12-4, the J call TRBJ2-3, with D perhaps matching TRBD2 (6 bases). This CDR3 spans 13 amino acids. The CDR3, as DNA: TGTGCCAGCAGTCCCCCAATGACTAGTCGGGAGAATTTT. Residues: CASSPPMTSRENF.

This clonotype turned up a few times. This chain joins TRBV4-3 and TRBJ1-5; 7 bases fit TRBD1. Germline loops: CDR1 LGHNA, CDR2 YSLEER. The CDR3 loop spans 15 amino acids. With 6 bases clipped from V and 7 bases from J, the junction kept 12 bases outside the gene matches. As DNA, the CDR3 is TGCGCCAGCAGGCTTCCCGGGACAGCGAGGCAGCCCCAGCATTTT. Protein product: CASRLPGTARQPQHF.

This sequence joins TRBV4-1 and TRBJ1-1; D may be TRBD1 (5 bases). The V gene lost 5 bases and the J gene lost 3 bases, with 16 bases spanning the gap. The CDR3 totals 15 residues. The germline V gene has CDR1 MGHRA and CDR2 YSYEKL. The CDR3 loop reads CASSSAGGADTEAFF. The CDR3 DNA follows: TGCGCCAGCAGCTCGGCGGGCGGGGCCGACACTGAAGCTTTCTTT.

This clonotype occurred many times. The rearrangement uses TRBV7-2 and TRBJ2-1; the D is unclear. V shed 5 bases and J shed 10 bases, with 9 bases lying between them. The germline V gene has CDR1 SGHTA and CDR2 FQGNSA. This CDR3 spans 11 amino acids. This CDR3 is CASSLKYEQFF. The CDR3 region has the DNA TGTGCCAGCAGCCTCAAGTACGAGCAGTTCTTC.

At least ten counts were recorded for this clonotype. The chain employs TRBV27 and TRBJ1-1; the D gene is possibly TRBD1 (6 bases). CDR3 length equals 14 residues. The V end was cut by 2 bases, the J end by 5 bases, with 12 bases between. Germline values: CDR1 MNHEY, CDR2 SMNVEV (reference sequence). The CDR3 nucleotides read TGTGCCAGCAGTTTACAGGGGAGAGGGACTGAAGCTTTCTTT. Translated: CASSLQGRGTEAFF.

In nucleotides, the CDR3 is TGTGCCAGTAGTAGGGCTAGCGGATCCTACGAGCAGTACTTC. Its protein product is CASSRASGSYEQYF. The gene calls are TRBV19 and TRBJ2-7; 7 bases fit TRBD2. This CDR3 is 14 amino acids long. CDR1 and CDR2 (germline): LNHDA, SQIVND (reference sequence). V was pared by 4 bases and J by 1 base, with 4 bases of the junction left unmatched.

This clonotype was observed a few times. CDR3 in amino acids: CASSQERAAGGNEQFF. In DNA, the CDR3 is TGTGCCAGCAGCCAAGAAAGAGCGGCAGGGGGGAATGAGCAGTTCTTC. The gene calls are TRBV4-2 and TRBJ2-1, with D possibly TRBD1 on 7 matching bases. Germline V gene data show CDR1 as LGHNA and CDR2 as YNFKEQ. Trimming stripped 0 bases from V and 7 bases from J, with 16 bases between. This CDR3 has 16 residues.

This sequence joins TRBV4-3 and TRBJ2-2; possibly TRBD1 for D (5 bases). This CDR3 contains 15 residues. V lost 0 bases and J 6 bases, leaving 11 bases between the germline ends. Germline CDR1 reads LGHNA; CDR2 reads YSLEER. The CDR3, as DNA: TGCGCCAGCAGCCAAGACAGGGATTGGGCCGGGGAGCTGTTTTTT. This codes for CASSQDRDWAGELFF.

This clonotype was observed a handful of times. The chain couples TRBV7-8 to TRBJ2-2, with a tentative D call TRBD2 (5 bases). The germline V and J ends were trimmed by 5 bases and 5 bases, with 15 bases remaining between them. CDR3 size: 15 residues. Germline CDR1 is SGHVS and CDR2 is FQNEAQ. The CDR3 nucleotides are TGTGCCAGCAGCGCGGACTCCCTAGGGACCGGGGAGCTGTTTTTT. Amino acid sequence: CASSADSLGTGELFF.

Only a few counts were recorded for this clonotype. This sequence joins TRBV6-6 and TRBJ2-7; no reliable D call. Germline loops: CDR1 MNHNY, CDR2 SVGAGI (reference sequence). V was pared by 1 base and J by 0 bases, with 4 bases between. The CDR3 is 13 amino acids. CDR3 in DNA: TGTGCCAGCAGTTACTTCGGCTCCTACGAGCAGTACTTC. Protein: CASSYFGSYEQYF.

This clonotype was observed a handful of times. The V gene is TRBV13, the J gene TRBJ1-4, with D unclear. V dropped 5 bases and J dropped 8 bases, with 15 bases sitting between them. CDR1 and CDR2 from the germline V gene are PRHDT and FYEKMQ (reference sequence). This CDR3 has 14 residues. Written as DNA, the CDR3 is TGTGCCAGCAGCCTCGGGATACGCGGGGAAAAACTGTTTTTT. It translates to CASSLGIRGEKLFF.

About this clonotype: A read error may account for a junction end that differs from germline. This sequence joins TRBV6-6 and TRBJ2-1; the D gene could be TRBD1 or TRBD2 (5 bases each). Per germline, CDR1 MNHNY and CDR2 SVGAGI (reference sequence). The CDR3 is 16 residues long. CDR3: CASSYSRDPTYNEQFF. CDR3 bases: TGTGCCAGCAGTTACTCGAGGGACCCCACCTATAATGAGCAGTTCTTC.

This clonotype was found a few times. V and J are TRBV4-3 and TRBJ2-2; D is tentatively TRBD1 or TRBD2 (5 bases each). The CDR3 loop spans 17 amino acids. CDR1 and CDR2 (germline): LGHNA, YSLEER. V was pared by 0 bases and J by 5 bases, with 16 bases between. CDR3 protein: CASSQEVRTEGTGELFF. The CDR3 DNA reads as TGCGCCAGCAGCCAAGAAGTTCGGACCGAGGGGACCGGGGAGCTGTTTTTT.

The rearrangement uses TRBV4-1 and TRBJ1-4; D is uncertain. Trimming took off 4 bases at V and 7 bases at J, with 19 bases between the two ends. Per germline, CDR1 MGHRA and CDR2 YSYEKL. This CDR3 has 16 amino acids. This CDR3 is CASSPHDWPQGEKLFF. CDR3 nucleotides: TGCGCCAGCAGCCCCCACGACTGGCCTCAAGGTGAAAAACTGTTTTTT.